Listed here are 7 T cell receptor beta chains from one sample, sequenced in a study of T cells expressing NK-cell markers. TCRdb reprocessed the 5' RACE reads; each CDR3 protein has one entry and no DNA is given. Its table records 300,000 to 500,000 distinct CDR3 sequences. Sequenced sample: blood T cells: a sorted CD56 or NKG2C T cell subset, CD4+ or CD8+ T cells, or bulk PBMC T cells (not recorded which). All receptors come from a woman aged 45-65 years in good health.

V is TRBV29-1 and J is TRBJ2-1. The germline gives CDR1 SQVTM, CDR2 ANQGSEA. This CDR3 spans 11 amino acids. This chain's CDR3 is CSVEVTLEQFF.

The chain carries TRBV24-1 and TRBJ2-2; TCRdb picks TRBD1, but there is no DNA to check that call. The CDR3 loop spans 13 amino acids. Germline values: CDR1 KGHDR, CDR2 SFDVKD. The CDR3 sequence: CATLDRVVGELFF.

The V and J genes are TRBV25-1 and TRBJ1-2; TCRdb proposes TRBD1, but this gene call is untestable without DNA. The CDR3 spans 13 residues. The germline V gene has CDR1 MGHDK and CDR2 SYGVNS. The CDR3 protein is CASSGVPNYGYTF.

V is TRBV27 and J is TRBJ2-1; the TCRdb call, TRBD1, lacks DNA for checking. Germline CDR1 is MNHEY and CDR2 is SMNVEV (reference sequence). There are 13 residues in the CDR3. Here the CDR3 reads CASSLAGPGEQFF.

The chain uses TRBV12-3 or TRBV12-4 and TRBJ2-3; lacking DNA, the TRBD2 call made by TCRdb goes unchecked. This CDR3 is 14 amino acids long. The CDR3 reads CASSFTSGTDTQYF.

J is TRBJ2-3 and V is TRBV3-1; checking the TCRdb D call of TRBD2 is not possible without DNA. The CDR3 sequence is 15 residues long. Germline V gene lookup returns CDR1 LGHDT and CDR2 YNNKEL (reference sequence). The CDR3 loop reads CASSHSGGRFDTQYF.

This chain uses TRBV24-1 with TRBJ2-7; with no DNA, the TCRdb D assignment of TRBD1 cannot be verified. CDR3 length: 14 residues. The V gene's germline CDR1 is KGHDR and CDR2 SFDVKD. The CDR3 spells CATSDPRGRNEQYF.